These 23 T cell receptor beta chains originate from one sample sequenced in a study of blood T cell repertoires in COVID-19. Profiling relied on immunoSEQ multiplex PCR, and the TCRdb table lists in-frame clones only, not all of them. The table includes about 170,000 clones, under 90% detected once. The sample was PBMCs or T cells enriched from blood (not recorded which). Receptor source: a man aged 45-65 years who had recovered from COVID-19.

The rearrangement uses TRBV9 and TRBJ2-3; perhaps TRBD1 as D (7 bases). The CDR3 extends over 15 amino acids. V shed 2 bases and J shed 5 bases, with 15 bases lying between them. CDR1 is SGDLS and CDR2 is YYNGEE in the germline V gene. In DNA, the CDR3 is TGTGCCAGCAGCGTGCAACAGGGGCGGGGAGATACGCAGTATTTT. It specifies CASSVQQGRGDTQYF. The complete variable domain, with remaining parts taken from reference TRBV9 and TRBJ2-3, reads DSGVTQTPKHLITATGQRVTLRCSPRSGDLSVYWYQQSLDQGLQFLIQYYNGEERAKGNILERFSAQQFPDLHSELNLSSLELGDSALYFCASSVQQGRGDTQYFGPGTRLTVL.

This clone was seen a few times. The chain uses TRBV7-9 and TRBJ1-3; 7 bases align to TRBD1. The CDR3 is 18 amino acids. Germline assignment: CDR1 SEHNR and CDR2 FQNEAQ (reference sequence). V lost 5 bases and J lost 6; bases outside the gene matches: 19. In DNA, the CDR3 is TGTGCCAGCAGCCTACGAGAGGGGGCGCAGTATAGCTTAAACACCATATATTTT. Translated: CASSLREGAQYSLNTIYF.

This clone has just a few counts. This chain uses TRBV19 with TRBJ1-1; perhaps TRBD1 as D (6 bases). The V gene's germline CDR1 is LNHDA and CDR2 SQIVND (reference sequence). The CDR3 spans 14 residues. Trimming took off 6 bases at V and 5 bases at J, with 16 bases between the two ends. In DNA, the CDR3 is TGTGCCAGTAGGATCCTACAGGGAAGTACTGAAGCTTTCTTT. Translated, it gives CASRILQGSTEAFF.

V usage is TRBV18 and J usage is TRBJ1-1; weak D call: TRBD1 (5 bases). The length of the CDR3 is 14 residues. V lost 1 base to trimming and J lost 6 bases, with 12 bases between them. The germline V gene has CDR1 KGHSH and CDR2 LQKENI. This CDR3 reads CASSPLTRGPEAFF. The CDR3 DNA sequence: TGTGCCAGCTCACCACTTACGCGGGGCCCTGAAGCTTTCTTT. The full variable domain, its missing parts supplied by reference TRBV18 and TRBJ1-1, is NAGVMQNPRHLVRRRGQEARLRCSPMKGHSHVYWYRQLPEEGLKFMVYLQKENIIDESGMPKERFSAEFPKEGPSILRIQQVVRGDSAAYFCASSPLTRGPEAFFGQGTRLTVV.

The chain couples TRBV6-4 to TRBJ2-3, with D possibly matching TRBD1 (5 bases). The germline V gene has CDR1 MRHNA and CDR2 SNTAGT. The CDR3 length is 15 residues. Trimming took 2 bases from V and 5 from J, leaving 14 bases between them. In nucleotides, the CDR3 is TGTGCCAGCAGTGACAGGGGAAACCCTAAAGATACGCAGTATTTT. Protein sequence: CASSDRGNPKDTQYF.

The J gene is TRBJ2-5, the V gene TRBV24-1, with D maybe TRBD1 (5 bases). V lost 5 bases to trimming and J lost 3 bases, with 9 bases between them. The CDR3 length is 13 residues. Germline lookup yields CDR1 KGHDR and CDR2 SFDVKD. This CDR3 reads CATSARGEETQYF. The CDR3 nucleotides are TGTGCCACCAGTGCTAGGGGTGAAGAGACCCAGTACTTC.

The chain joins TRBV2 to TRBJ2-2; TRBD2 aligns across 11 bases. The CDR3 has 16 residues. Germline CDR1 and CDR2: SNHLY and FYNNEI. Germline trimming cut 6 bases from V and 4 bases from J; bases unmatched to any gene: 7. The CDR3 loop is CASRQTSGDLTGELFF. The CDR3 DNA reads TGTGCCAGCAGGCAGACTAGCGGGGACCTCACCGGGGAGCTGTTTTTT.

CDR3 sequence (DNA): TGCAGCGTTAGTCCCGGGACAGGGGGCGGCTACACCTTC. This codes for CSVSPGTGGGYTF. This chain uses TRBV29-1 with TRBJ1-2; TRBD1 agrees at 12 bases. Trimming at V came to 5 bases and at J to 8 bases, leaving 6 bases not matched to a gene. This CDR3 comprises 13 residues. The germline V gene has CDR1 SQVTM and CDR2 ANQGSEA.

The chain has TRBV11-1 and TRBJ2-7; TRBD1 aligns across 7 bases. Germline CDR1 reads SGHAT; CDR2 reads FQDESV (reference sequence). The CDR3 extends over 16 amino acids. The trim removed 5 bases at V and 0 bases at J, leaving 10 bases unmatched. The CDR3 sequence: CASSTGRDRFSYEQYF. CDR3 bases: TGTGCCAGCAGCACTGGACGGGACAGATTCTCCTACGAGCAGTACTTC.

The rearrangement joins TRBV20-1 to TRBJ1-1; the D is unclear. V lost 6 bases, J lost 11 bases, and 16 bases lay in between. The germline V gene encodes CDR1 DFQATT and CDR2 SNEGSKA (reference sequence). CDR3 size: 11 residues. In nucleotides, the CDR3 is TGCAGTGCCGCTCCAACTATTGAGGCTTTCTTT. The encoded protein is CSAAPTIEAFF.

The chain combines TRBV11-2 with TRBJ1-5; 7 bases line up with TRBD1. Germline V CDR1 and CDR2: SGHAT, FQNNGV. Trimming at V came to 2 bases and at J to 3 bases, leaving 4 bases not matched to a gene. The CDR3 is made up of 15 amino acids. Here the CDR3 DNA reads TGTGCCAGCAGCTTATACAGGGGCGTCAATCAGCCCCAGCATTTT. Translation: CASSLYRGVNQPQHF.

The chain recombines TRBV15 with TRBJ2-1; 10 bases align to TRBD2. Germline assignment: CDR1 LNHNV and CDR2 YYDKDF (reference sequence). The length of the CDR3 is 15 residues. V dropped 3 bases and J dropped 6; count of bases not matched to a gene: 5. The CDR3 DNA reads TGTGCCACCAGCAGTAAGCGGGGGGGGACCAATGAGCAGTTCTTC. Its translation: CATSSKRGGTNEQFF.

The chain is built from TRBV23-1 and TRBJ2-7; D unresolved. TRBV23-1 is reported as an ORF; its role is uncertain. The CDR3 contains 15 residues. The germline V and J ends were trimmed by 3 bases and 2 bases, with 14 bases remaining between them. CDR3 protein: CASSHVGGLTYEQYF. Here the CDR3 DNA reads TGCGCCAGCAGTCACGTTGGCGGTCTTACCTACGAGCAGTACTTC.

CDR3: CASSGRDSLYSPLHF. Here the CDR3 DNA reads TGTGCCAGCAGTGGCCGGGACAGCCTTTATTCACCCCTCCACTTT. This chain uses TRBV2 with TRBJ1-6; TRBD1 matches 7 bases. CDR1 is SNHLY and CDR2 is FYNNEI in the germline V gene. J was trimmed by 8 bases and V by 4 bases; bases with no gene match: 8. The CDR3 has 15 residues.

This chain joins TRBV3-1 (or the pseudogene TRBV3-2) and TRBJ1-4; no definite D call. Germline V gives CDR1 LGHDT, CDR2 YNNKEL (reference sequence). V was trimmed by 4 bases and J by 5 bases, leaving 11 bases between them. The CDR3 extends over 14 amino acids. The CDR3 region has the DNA TGTGCCAGCAGCCGCGAAACGATAAATGAAAAACTGTTTTTT. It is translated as CASSRETINEKLFF.

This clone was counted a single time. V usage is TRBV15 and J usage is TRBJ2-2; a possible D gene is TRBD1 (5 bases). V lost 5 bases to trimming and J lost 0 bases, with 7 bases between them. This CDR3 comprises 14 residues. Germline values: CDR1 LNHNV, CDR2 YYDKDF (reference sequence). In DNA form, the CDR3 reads TGTGCCACCAGCGACAGCGCGAACACCGGGGAGCTGTTTTTT. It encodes CATSDSANTGELFF.

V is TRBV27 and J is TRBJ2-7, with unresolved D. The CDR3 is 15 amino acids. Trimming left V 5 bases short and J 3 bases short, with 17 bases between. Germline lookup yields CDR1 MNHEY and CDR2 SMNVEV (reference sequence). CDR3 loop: CASSRAAGSRYEQYF. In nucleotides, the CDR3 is TGTGCCAGCAGTCGAGCAGCCGGGTCGCGCTACGAGCAGTACTTC.

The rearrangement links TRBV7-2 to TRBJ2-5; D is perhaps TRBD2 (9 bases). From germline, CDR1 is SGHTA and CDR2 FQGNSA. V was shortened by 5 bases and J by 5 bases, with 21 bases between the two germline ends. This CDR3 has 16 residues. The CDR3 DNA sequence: TGTGCCAGCAGCCCAGGGGGCGGGGGGGCTTGGGAGACCCAGTACTTC. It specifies CASSPGGGGAWETQYF.

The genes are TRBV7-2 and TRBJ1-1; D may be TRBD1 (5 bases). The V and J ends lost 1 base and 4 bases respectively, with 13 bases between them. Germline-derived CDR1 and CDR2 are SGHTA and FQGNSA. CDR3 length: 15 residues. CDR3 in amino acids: CASSLDAGPGTEAFF. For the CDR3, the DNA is TGTGCCAGCAGCTTAGATGCAGGGCCGGGCACTGAAGCTTTCTTT.

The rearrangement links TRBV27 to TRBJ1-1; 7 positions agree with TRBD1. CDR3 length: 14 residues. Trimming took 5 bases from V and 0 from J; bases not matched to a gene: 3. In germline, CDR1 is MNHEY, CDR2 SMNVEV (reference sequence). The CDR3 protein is CASSLQGLNTEAFF. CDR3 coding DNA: TGTGCCAGCAGTCTACAGGGGCTGAACACTGAAGCTTTCTTT.

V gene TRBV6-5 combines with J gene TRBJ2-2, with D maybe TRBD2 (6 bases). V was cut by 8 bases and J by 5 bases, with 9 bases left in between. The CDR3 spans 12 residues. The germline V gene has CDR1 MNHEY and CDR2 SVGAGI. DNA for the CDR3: TGTGCCAGCCGGCGGGGTACCGGGGAGCTGTTTTTT. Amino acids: CASRRGTGELFF.

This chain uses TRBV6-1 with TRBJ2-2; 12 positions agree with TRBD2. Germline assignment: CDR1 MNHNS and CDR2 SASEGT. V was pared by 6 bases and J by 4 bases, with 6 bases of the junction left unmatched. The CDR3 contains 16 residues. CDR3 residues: CASRERLAGVTGELFF. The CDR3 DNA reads TGTGCCAGCAGGGAAAGACTAGCGGGGGTCACCGGGGAGCTGTTTTTT.

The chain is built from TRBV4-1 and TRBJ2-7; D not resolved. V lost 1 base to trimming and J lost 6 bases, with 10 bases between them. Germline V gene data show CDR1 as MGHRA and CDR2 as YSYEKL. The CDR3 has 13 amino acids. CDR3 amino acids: CASSQAWRSEQYF. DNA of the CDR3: TGCGCCAGCAGCCAAGCGTGGCGGTCCGAGCAGTACTTC.